This T cell receptor beta chain was profiled in a study of blood T cell repertoires in COVID-19 (TCRdb year 2020). Concerning the study at large: Collaborator samples came from the United States, Italy and Spain and covered acute and convalescent phases of COVID-19. The material from the prospective study consisted of cDNA or gDNA derived from T cells, B-cell-depleted T cells, or PBMCs. Deeply sampled blood TCRbeta repertoires from subjects exposed to, actively infected with, or recovered from COVID-19 were included in the dataset. The repertoires were released in a freely available public database meant as a resource for research on the immune response to SARS-CoV-2. Samples were obtained from the ongoing ImmuneRACE study (first 160 participants) and from approximately 1,200 subjects provided by 6 global collaborators. The sample metadata nearly always contained a de-identified subject ID, COVID-19 status, age in years and sex. Where available, HLA class I and class II types were taken from metadata supplied by the sample provider and were not determined by assay-based typing.

The collaborating institutions used their own protocols to collect whole blood in K2EDTA tubes. For TCRbeta analysis, collaborator samples were shipped as frozen whole blood, as isolated PBMCs, or as DNA extracted from either sample type. Study-level results and caveats: The amount of clinical and demographic metadata varied by source and participant and was provided uncurated.

TCRbeta CDR3 regions were amplified from genomic DNA by means of the immunoSEQ Assay, a bias-controlled multiplex PCR. Concerning the study's data processing: Nucleated cell counts per sample were estimated from amplification of reference gene primers within the assay. Sequence reads were collapsed and filtered to measure the absolute abundance of every unique TCRbeta CDR3 rearrangement. Productive Simpson clonality was computed per sample as the square root of Simpson's diversity index over productive rearrangements. This immuneACCESS table, as held by TCRdb, lists in-frame sequences with V and J called but not all clones. Of the missing ones, under half trace to an unresolved V gene in checked studies; the others have no known cause. For V, J and clone size, that table is used; D and trimming come from the DNA. The sample table lists 200,000 to 300,000 clones, about 83% of them with a count of one. The top ten constitute about 12% of the sample.

V drops 4 bases and J drops 2 bases, leaving 6 bases in between. The CDR3 holds 13 amino acids from the cysteine to the phenylalanine. Left in the record is the CDR3 DNA by itself, 39 bases read in frame from the first base. CDR1 and CDR2 are drawn from the germline V gene: LGHNA, YSLEER. Note on this clone: Its antigen remains unidentified. Within one base of it there is no much larger clone, and no base qualities were kept.

This sequence uses TRBV4-3 and TRBJ1-3; TRBD1 might be the D gene, on 5 matching bases. This clonotype originated in a man older than 75 with acute or convalescent COVID-19. The sample comprised peripheral blood. This receptor has the CDR3 CASSPTAGNTIYF. At the DNA level, the sequence is TGCGCCAGCAGCCCGACAGCTGGAAACACCATATATTTT.